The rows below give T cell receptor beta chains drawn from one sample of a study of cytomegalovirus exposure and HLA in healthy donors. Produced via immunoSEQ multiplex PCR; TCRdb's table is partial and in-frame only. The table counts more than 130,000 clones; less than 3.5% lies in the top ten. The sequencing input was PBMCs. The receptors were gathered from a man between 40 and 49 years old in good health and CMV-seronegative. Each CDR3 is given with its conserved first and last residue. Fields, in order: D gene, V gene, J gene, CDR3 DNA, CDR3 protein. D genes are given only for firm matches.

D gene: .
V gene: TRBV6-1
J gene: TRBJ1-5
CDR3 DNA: TGTGCCAGCGGGGAGGGGAATCAGCCCCAGCATTTT
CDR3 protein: CASGEGNQPQHF

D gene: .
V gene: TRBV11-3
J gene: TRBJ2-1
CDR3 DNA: TGTGCCAGCAGCCCTGGGCCCCGTGATGAGCAGTTCTTC
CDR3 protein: CASSPGPRDEQFF

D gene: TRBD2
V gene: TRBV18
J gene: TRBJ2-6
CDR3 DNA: TGTGCCAGCTCACCACCGAGGGCAGCCCCTCTGGGGCCAACGGGGGGGACTGGGGCCAACGTCCTGACTTTC
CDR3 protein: CASSPPRAAPLGPTGGTGANVLTF

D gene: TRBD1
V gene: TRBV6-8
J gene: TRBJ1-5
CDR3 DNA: TGTGCCAGCAGTTACCCGGGACAGGGGGCCCTCGTCCATCAGCCCCAGCATTTT
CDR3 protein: CASSYPGQGALVHQPQHF

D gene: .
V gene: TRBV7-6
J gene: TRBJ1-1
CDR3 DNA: TGTGCCAGCAGCCAAGGAGGCACTGAAGCTTTCTTT
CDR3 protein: CASSQGGTEAFF

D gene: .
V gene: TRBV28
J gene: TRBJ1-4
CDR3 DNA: TGTGCCAGCATTCAAGGCGGCGCGTCTGAAAAACTGTTTTTT
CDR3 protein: CASIQGGASEKLFF

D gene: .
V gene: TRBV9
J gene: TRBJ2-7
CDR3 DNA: TGTGCCAGCAGCGTAGATGCCGGGGGGCGAGGGGAAGAGCAGTACTTC
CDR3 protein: CASSVDAGGRGEEQYF

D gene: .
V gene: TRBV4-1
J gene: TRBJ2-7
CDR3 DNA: TGCGCCAGCAGCCAAGATCACGAGTCCTACGAGCAGTACTTC
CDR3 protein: CASSQDHESYEQYF

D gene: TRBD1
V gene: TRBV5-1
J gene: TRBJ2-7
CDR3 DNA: TGCGCCAGCAGCTCCGAGGGGGCTTACGAGCAGTACTTC
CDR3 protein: CASSSEGAYEQYF

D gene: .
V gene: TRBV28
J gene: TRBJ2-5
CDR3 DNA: TGTGCCAGCACCATATCCCCAGGGGTTAAAGAGACCCAGTACTTC
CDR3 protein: CASTISPGVKETQYF

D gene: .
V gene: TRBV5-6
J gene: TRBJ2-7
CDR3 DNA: TGTGCCAGCAGCCTATACTACGAGCAGTACTTC
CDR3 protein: CASSLYYEQYF

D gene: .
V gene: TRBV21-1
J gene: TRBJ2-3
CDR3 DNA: TGTGCCAGCTTTACGGGAGATACGCAGTATTTT
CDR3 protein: CASFTGDTQYF

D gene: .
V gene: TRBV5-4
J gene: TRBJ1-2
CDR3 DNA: TGTGCCAGCAGCACCCTGGTAGTACCCCTATCTGGCTACACCTTC
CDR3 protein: CASSTLVVPLSGYTF

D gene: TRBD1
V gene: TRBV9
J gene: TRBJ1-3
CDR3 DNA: TGTGCCAGCAGCCCCGGGCCAGGGGGCTCTGCAAACACCATATATTTT
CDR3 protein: CASSPGPGGSANTIYF

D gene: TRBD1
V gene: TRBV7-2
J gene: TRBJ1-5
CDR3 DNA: TGTGCCAGCTCCGGGGACAGGGCTCAGCCCCAGCATTTT
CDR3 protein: CASSGDRAQPQHF

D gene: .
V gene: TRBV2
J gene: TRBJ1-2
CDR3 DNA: TGTGCCAGCAGTCTGAGCGGGAATTATGGCTACACCTTC
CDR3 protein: CASSLSGNYGYTF

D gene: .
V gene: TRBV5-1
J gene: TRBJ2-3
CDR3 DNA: TGCGCCAGCAGAGGGGCAGGGCAACCCACAGATACGCAGTATTTT
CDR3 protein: CASRGAGQPTDTQYF

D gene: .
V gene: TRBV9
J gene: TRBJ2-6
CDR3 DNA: TGTGCCAGCAGCGTAGCCCTAAGGACTGAGGCCTCTGGGGCCAACGTCCTGACTTTC
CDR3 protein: CASSVALRTEASGANVLTF

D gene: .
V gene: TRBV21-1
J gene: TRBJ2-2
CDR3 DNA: TGTGCCAGCAGGGGACTAGCGTATAACACCGGGGAGCTGTTTTTT
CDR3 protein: CASRGLAYNTGELFF

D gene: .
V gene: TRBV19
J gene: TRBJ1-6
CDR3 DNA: TGTGCCAGTAGTATAGCGGGAGTTGATTCACCCCTCCACTTT
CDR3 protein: CASSIAGVDSPLHF